The 32 T cell receptor beta chains presented below share a single source sample, sequenced in a study of technical replicates of blood from a handful of donors. Here immunoSEQ multiplex PCR was the method, and the copy in TCRdb shows in-frame clones only, minus some. Here the sample spans about 75,000 clones, approximately 97% being singletons. Material for sequencing was T cells isolated from PBMCs. These receptors came from a human donor in good health.

This chain connects TRBV4-1 to TRBJ1-2; D remains unclear. Trimming took 1 base from V and 0 from J, leaving 15 bases between them. From germline, CDR1 is MGHRA and CDR2 YSYEKL. The CDR3 loop spans 17 amino acids. The CDR3 here is CASSQGSGGEANYGYTF. The CDR3 DNA reads TGCGCCAGCAGCCAAGGCAGCGGCGGGGAAGCTAACTATGGCTACACCTTC.

The genes are TRBV5-5 and TRBJ2-7; D gene unclear. The CDR3 totals 14 residues. CDR1 and CDR2 (germline): SGHKS, YYEKEE (reference sequence). V shed 1 base and J shed 5 bases, with 13 bases lying between them. The CDR3 loop reads CASSLRSSSNEQYF. Written as DNA, the CDR3 is TGTGCCAGCAGCTTGCGTTCCAGTTCGAACGAGCAGTACTTC.

The rearrangement uses TRBV14 and TRBJ2-7, with TRBD1 identical over 10 bases. With V trimmed by 2 bases and J by 7 bases, 8 bases remained unmatched. Per the germline V gene, CDR1 is SGHDN and CDR2 is FVKESK. The CDR3 consists of 15 residues. The CDR3 here is CASSQTGQGFAEQYF. CDR3 bases: TGTGCCAGCAGCCAAACGGGACAGGGGTTCGCTGAGCAGTACTTC.

V is TRBV4-1 and J is TRBJ2-7; D gene unclear. In germline, CDR1 is MGHRA, CDR2 YSYEKL. The V gene lost 4 bases and the J gene lost 4 bases, with 11 bases spanning the gap. The CDR3 extends over 13 amino acids. For the CDR3, the DNA is TGCGCCAGCAGCCCCTCCGCAGGATACGAGCAGTACTTC. This encodes CASSPSAGYEQYF.

This chain links TRBV5-1 with TRBJ2-1; 9 bases map to TRBD1. Germline CDR1 and CDR2: SGHRS and YFSETQ. The CDR3 contains 14 residues. The ends lost 4 bases at V and 7 bases at J; junction bases unmatched: 6. CDR3 bases: TGCGCCAGCAGCCCAATCGGGACAGGGAATGAGCAGTTCTTC. Its translation is CASSPIGTGNEQFF.

This clone was recorded only once. The chain recombines TRBV30 with TRBJ2-5, with D possibly matching TRBD2 (6 bases). This CDR3 is built from 12 residues. CDR1 is GTSNPN and CDR2 is SVGIG in the germline V gene (reference sequence). The V and J ends lost 1 base and 3 bases respectively, with 6 bases between them. The CDR3 spells CAWSGGEETQYF. The CDR3 DNA is TGTGCCTGGAGTGGGGGGGAAGAGACCCAGTACTTC. Supplemented by reference TRBV30 and TRBJ2-5, the full variable domain reads SQTIHQWPATLVQPVGSPLSLECTVEGTSNPNLYWYRQAAGRGLQLLFYSVGIGQISSEVPQNLSASRPQDRQFILSSKKLLLSDSGFYLCAWSGGEETQYFGPGTRLLVL.

This chain links TRBV6-5 with TRBJ1-4; 8 bases agree with TRBD1. The CDR3 runs to 12 residues. Unmatched junction bases numbered 8, after V lost 6 bases and J lost 14 bases. Germline V gives CDR1 MNHEY, CDR2 SVGAGI. The CDR3: CASRDTGGKLFF. The CDR3 DNA sequence: TGTGCCAGCAGGGACACAGGGGGGAAGCTGTTTTTT.

CDR3 region: CASSPPGSAGGNYNEQFF. The CDR3 DNA reads as TGCGCCAGCAGCCCGCCCGGTTCAGCGGGGGGGAATTACAATGAGCAGTTCTTC. J is TRBJ2-1 and V is TRBV4-1, with 10 bases that match TRBD2. Germline V gene data show CDR1 as MGHRA and CDR2 as YSYEKL. The CDR3 is made up of 18 amino acids. Trimming removed 4 bases from V and 4 bases from J; junction bases left unmatched: 13.

The CDR3 loop reads CASTGQLRFSGANVLTF. The CDR3 nucleotides read TGTGCCAGCACCGGACAGTTAAGGTTCTCTGGGGCCAACGTCCTGACTTTC. V is TRBV5-4 and J is TRBJ2-6; tentative D call: TRBD1 (6 bases). Germline lookup yields CDR1 SGHNT and CDR2 YYREEE (reference sequence). The CDR3 runs 17 residues. The V gene lost 6 bases and the J gene lost 0 bases, with 16 bases spanning the gap.

The J gene is TRBJ1-1, the V gene TRBV6-5; 7 bases match TRBD1. J lost 4 bases, V lost 4 bases, and 6 bases had no gene match. This CDR3 contains 14 residues. From germline, CDR1 is MNHEY and CDR2 SVGAGI. This chain's CDR3 is CASSLRTGRTEAFF. In DNA form, the CDR3 reads TGTGCCAGCAGTTTGCGGACAGGCCGCACTGAAGCTTTCTTT.

This chain connects TRBV5-1 to TRBJ2-5; tentatively, D is TRBD2 (7 bases). Trimming removed 5 bases at V and 2 bases at J, with 13 bases between. CDR1 is SGHRS and CDR2 is YFSETQ in the germline V gene. The CDR3 is 14 residues long. CDR3 nucleotide sequence: TGCGCCAGCAGTCGGGGGCGGGAGCAAGAGACCCAGTACTTC. Translating gives CASSRGREQETQYF.

In regard to this clone: Other DNA sequences in the sample encode the same CDR3. The rearrangement uses TRBV27 and TRBJ2-7; 8 nucleotides line up with TRBD1. Germline-derived CDR1 and CDR2 are MNHEY and SMNVEV (reference sequence). The CDR3 extends over 13 amino acids. J lost 5 bases, V lost 3 bases, and 3 bases had no gene match. DNA of the CDR3: TGTGCCAGCAGTTTGGACAGGGCGAACGAGCAGTACTTC. This codes for CASSLDRANEQYF.

The rearrangement links TRBV7-2 to TRBJ2-2; 8 nucleotides align to TRBD2. J was trimmed by 7 bases and V by 3 bases; bases with no gene match: 7. CDR1 SGHTA and CDR2 FQGNSA come from the germline V gene. There are 15 residues in the CDR3. DNA for the CDR3: TGTGCCAGCAGCTTGGTGCCTCGGGGGGGCGGGGAGCTGTTTTTT. It codes for CASSLVPRGGGELFF.

The chain has TRBV2 and TRBJ1-6, with 7 bases fitting TRBD1. Germline V gives CDR1 SNHLY, CDR2 FYNNEI. This CDR3 spans 17 amino acids. V lost 5 bases, J lost 4 bases, and 11 bases stayed unmatched. CDR3 bases: TGTGCCAGCAGTCGAACCTTAGACAGGGCATATAATTCACCCCTCCACTTT. Protein product: CASSRTLDRAYNSPLHF.

This chain links TRBV7-8 with TRBJ1-4; maybe TRBD1 (5 bases). This CDR3 has 14 residues. Germline CDR1 reads SGHVS; CDR2 reads FQNEAQ. V lost 6 bases to trimming and J lost 5 bases, with 13 bases between them. The CDR3 spells CASSQGVSNEKLFF. The CDR3 DNA reads as TGTGCCAGCAGTCAAGGGGTTTCAAATGAAAAACTGTTTTTT.

This clone showed up just once. The chain joins TRBV6-4 to TRBJ1-1; D gene uncertain. V gave up 4 bases and J gave up 1 base, with 10 bases separating them. CDR3 length equals 14 residues. Looked up from germline, CDR1 is MRHNA and CDR2 is SNTAGT. The CDR3 sequence is CASSVSTANTEAFF. CDR3 nucleotide sequence: TGTGCCAGCAGTGTCTCTACAGCGAACACTGAAGCTTTCTTT.

The V call is TRBV7-9, the J call TRBJ2-2, with 11 bases identical to TRBD1. V lost 1 base and J lost 3; bases outside the gene matches: 10. Germline values: CDR1 SEHNR, CDR2 FQNEAQ (reference sequence). This CDR3 has 19 residues. The CDR3 coding sequence is TGTGCCAGCAGCTTAGGGACAGGGGGCGCGGGGTTCGACACCGGGGAGCTGTTTTTT. This codes for CASSLGTGGAGFDTGELFF.

V and J are TRBV5-1 and TRBJ2-4, with 8 bases aligning to TRBD1. J gave up 5 bases and V 5 bases, and 6 bases lay outside the gene matches. Germline CDR1 SGHRS, CDR2 YFSETQ. The CDR3 runs to 14 residues. CDR3 loop: CASRDRERENIQYF. CDR3 DNA sequence: TGCGCCAGCAGGGACAGGGAGAGGGAAAACATTCAGTACTTC.

The chain employs TRBV27 and TRBJ1-4; D uncertain. Trimming shortened V by 4 bases and J by 8 bases, and 26 bases separated the two germline ends. The germline V gene has CDR1 MNHEY and CDR2 SMNVEV (reference sequence). This CDR3 has 18 residues. The DNA for the CDR3 is TGTGCCAGCAGTTCCCCCTTAAAGGAAATTGGCGCGGAGGAAAAACTGTTTTTT. Its protein product is CASSSPLKEIGAEEKLFF. Full variable domain (outside the CDR3, taken from reference TRBV27 and TRBJ1-4): EAQVTQNPRYLITVTGKKLTVTCSQNMNHEYMSWYRQDPGLGLRQIYYSMNVEVTDKGDVPEGYKVSRKEKRNFPLILESPSPNQTSLYFCASSSPLKEIGAEEKLFFGSGTQLSVL.

V is TRBV7-2 and J is TRBJ1-2, with 10 bases fitting TRBD1. J was trimmed by 7 bases and V by 3 bases; bases with no gene match: 5. CDR3 length: 14 residues. Germline V gene data show CDR1 as SGHTA and CDR2 as FQGNSA. CDR3 in amino acids: CASSLSGTGVGYTF. The DNA for the CDR3 is TGTGCCAGCAGCTTGTCCGGGACAGGGGTTGGCTACACCTTC. The full variable domain, completed using reference TRBV7-2 and TRBJ1-2, is GAGVSQSPSNKVTEKGKDVELRCDPISGHTALYWYRQSLGQGLEFLIYFQGNSAPDKSGLPSDRFSAERTGGSVSTLTIQRTQQEDSAVYLCASSLSGTGVGYTFGSGTRLTVV.

This chain joins TRBV5-6 and TRBJ1-1; D not certain. In germline, CDR1 is SGHDT, CDR2 YYEEEE. V shed 2 bases and J shed 4 bases, with 9 bases lying between them. CDR3 length: 13 residues. The CDR3 loop reads CASSFIGSTEAFF. The CDR3, as DNA: TGTGCCAGCAGCTTTATCGGGAGCACTGAAGCTTTCTTT.

The chain links TRBV6-6 to TRBJ1-6, with a possible D match to TRBD1 (6 bases). This CDR3 spans 14 amino acids. Per germline, CDR1 MNHNY and CDR2 SVGAGI (reference sequence). V lost 5 bases and J 7 bases, leaving 12 bases between the germline ends. DNA for the CDR3: TGTGCCAGCAGTGCCGGGACAAGCAATTCACCCCTCCACTTT. This translates into CASSAGTSNSPLHF.

The chain couples TRBV11-3 to TRBJ1-1; D might be TRBD1 (6 bases). V dropped 6 bases and J dropped 4 bases, with 12 bases sitting between them. There are 13 residues in the CDR3. Looked up from germline, CDR1 is SGHNT and CDR2 is YENEEA. CDR3 coding DNA: TGTGCCAGCAGGCGTGGGGGCCGCACTGAAGCTTTCTTT. Protein: CASRRGGRTEAFF.

The CDR3 here is CASSQAAGQQGGNTIYF. The DNA for the CDR3 is TGTGCCAGCAGCCAGGCCGCGGGGCAACAAGGTGGAAACACCATATATTTT. The V and J genes are TRBV4-2 and TRBJ1-3; D may be TRBD1 (5 bases). The CDR3 has 17 residues. CDR1 is LGHNA and CDR2 is YNFKEQ in the germline V gene. V was pared by 3 bases and J by 3 bases, with 18 bases between.

V gene TRBV11-3 combines with J gene TRBJ1-5, with D perhaps matching TRBD1 (6 bases). This CDR3 is 16 amino acids long. V was pared by 3 bases and J by 0 bases, with 12 bases between. Germline values: CDR1 SGHNT, CDR2 YENEEA. CDR3 sequence: CASSLRTEDSNQPQHF. CDR3 DNA sequence: TGTGCCAGCAGCTTGCGGACAGAAGATAGCAATCAGCCCCAGCATTTT. The complete variable domain, with remaining parts taken from reference TRBV11-3 and TRBJ1-5, reads EAGVVQSPRYKIIEKKQPVAFWCNPISGHNTLYWYLQNLGQGPELLIRYENEEAVDDSQLPKDRFSAERLKGVDSTLKIQPAELGDSAVYLCASSLRTEDSNQPQHFGDGTRLSIL.

The chain carries TRBV7-9 and TRBJ1-1; D possibly corresponds to TRBD1 (6 bases). The CDR3 has 16 amino acids. Trimming shortened V by 2 bases and J by 1 base, and 14 bases separated the two germline ends. Germline V gene data show CDR1 as SEHNR and CDR2 as FQNEAQ (reference sequence). The CDR3 DNA sequence: TGTGCCAGCAGCTTATTGGGGGCGGGTGAGAACACTGAAGCTTTCTTT. It yields the protein CASSLLGAGENTEAFF.

Written as DNA, the CDR3 is TGTGCCAGCAGCAAATCCGGGACTAGCCCCTTTTACGAGCAGTACTTC. Protein sequence: CASSKSGTSPFYEQYF. This sequence joins TRBV7-8 and TRBJ2-7, with 9 bases lining up with TRBD2. Trimming removed 5 bases from V and 4 bases from J; junction bases left unmatched: 12. This CDR3 has 16 amino acids. CDR1 is SGHVS and CDR2 is FQNEAQ in the germline V gene.

This chain connects TRBV6-6 to TRBJ2-1; D might be TRBD2 (6 bases). The V and J ends lost 3 bases and 3 bases respectively, with 9 bases between them. This CDR3 region has 14 residues. Germline-derived CDR1 and CDR2 are MNHNY and SVGAGI (reference sequence). In DNA, the CDR3 is TGTGCCAGCAGTTATACTAGCAGCTACAATGAGCAGTTCTTC. Its translation: CASSYTSSYNEQFF.

The chain carries TRBV4-1 and TRBJ1-5, with 9 bases lining up with TRBD1. The CDR3 has 14 amino acids. V dropped 4 bases and J dropped 5; count of bases not matched to a gene: 3. CDR1 and CDR2 (germline): MGHRA, YSYEKL. DNA for the CDR3: TGCGCCAGCAGCCGACAGGGGGTCGATCAGCCCCAGCATTTT. This encodes CASSRQGVDQPQHF.

The chain couples TRBV28 to TRBJ2-7; perhaps TRBD2 as D (6 bases). V lost 6 bases to trimming and J lost 1 base, with 13 bases between them. The CDR3 runs 14 residues. The germline gives CDR1 MDHEN, CDR2 SYDVKM. The CDR3 DNA reads as TGTGCCAGCAGACCTTTCGGGAGTTCCTACGAGCAGTACTTC. The encoded protein is CASRPFGSSYEQYF.

The chain uses TRBV11-1 and TRBJ1-1; TRBD1 matches at 9 bases. From germline, CDR1 is SGHAT and CDR2 FQDESV (reference sequence). There are 16 residues in the CDR3. V gave up 0 bases and J gave up 2 bases; unmatched junction bases: 4. The CDR3 loop is CASSLARTGVNTEAFF. CDR3 nucleotide sequence: TGTGCCAGCAGCTTAGCCCGGACAGGGGTAAACACTGAAGCTTTCTTT. Full variable domain (missing parts from reference TRBV11-1 and TRBJ1-1): EAEVAQSPRYKITEKSQAVAFWCDPISGHATLYWYRQILGQGPELLVQFQDESVVDDSQLPKDRFSAERLKGVDSTLKIQPAELGDSAMYLCASSLARTGVNTEAFFGQGTRLTVV.

There are a few counts of this clone. V is TRBV2 and J is TRBJ1-1; D remains unclear. Trimming cost V 10 bases and J 3 bases, with 18 bases left between them. The CDR3 contains 14 residues. Per germline, CDR1 SNHLY and CDR2 FYNNEI. DNA of the CDR3: TGTGCCATCTCACCACTGAACGGTGACACTGAAGCTTTCTTT. This gives the protein CAISPLNGDTEAFF.